The present entry profiles one TCR beta chain with its context. Which antigen it targets is not known. No base quality values were provided; no much bigger clone lies one nucleotide off. This record comes from a study of blood T cell repertoires in COVID-19 (TCRdb year 2020). About the investigation overall: Collaborator samples came from the United States, Italy and Spain and covered acute and convalescent phases of COVID-19. The material from the prospective study consisted of cDNA or gDNA derived from T cells, B-cell-depleted T cells, or PBMCs. Subjects who had been exposed to COVID-19, were actively infected with it, or had recovered from it provided the deeply sampled blood TCRbeta repertoires that made up the dataset. A freely available public database, intended as a resource for researchers studying the immune response to SARS-CoV-2, is where the repertoires were released. The samples were drawn from the first 160 participants of the ongoing ImmuneRACE study and from 950 to 1,500 subjects provided by 6 global collaborators. Nearly every sample came with metadata listing a de-identified subject ID, COVID-19 status, age in years and sex. Where available, HLA class I and class II types were obtained from metadata supplied by the sample provider rather than from assay-based typing. Here is what the overall study found, with its caveats: Clinical and demographic metadata were provided uncurated, with the amount varying by source and participant.

The immunoSEQ Assay, a bias-controlled multiplex PCR, was used to amplify TCRbeta CDR3 regions from genomic DNA. The paper's data handling went like this. Nucleated cell counts per sample were estimated from amplification of reference gene primers within the assay. Sequence reads were collapsed and filtered to measure the absolute abundance of every unique TCRbeta CDR3 rearrangement. For each sample, productive Simpson clonality was calculated by taking the square root of Simpson's diversity index across productive rearrangements. TCRdb limited this immuneACCESS table to in-frame rearrangements with V and J called. A share of clones is missing; checked studies link under half to unresolved V genes, and the rest is unexplained. The V and J calls and the clone size are those of that table, but D and trimming were determined from the DNA. The sample data list under 300,000 clones, and 80% to 90% of these were observed just once. About 2.2% of the sample belongs to the ten largest clones.

Another Seattle source contributed samples from volunteer blood donors who had recovered from COVID-19. The collaborating institutions used their own protocols to collect whole blood in K2EDTA tubes. For TCRbeta analysis, collaborator samples were shipped as frozen whole blood, as isolated PBMCs, or as DNA extracted from either sample type. What was sequenced was peripheral blood. The TCR comes from a man in his thirties or forties who had recovered from COVID-19.

CDR3 loop: CASSPYTGTEAFF. The DNA reads as follows: TGTGCCAGCTCACCTTACACGGGAACTGAAGCTTTCTTT. This receptor chain uses TRBV18 and TRBJ1-1; no D segment can be confidently identified. CDR1 KGHSH and CDR2 LQKENI were looked up in the germline V gene. The CDR3 starts with the cysteine, ends with the phenylalanine, and has 13 residues. Only the CDR3 DNA is retained, 39 bases long and in frame from the first base. Trimming at the junction amounts to 3 bases on V and 5 bases on J, and the germline ends lie 10 bases apart.